A selection of T cell receptor beta chains follows, all from one sample in a study of blood T cell repertoires in COVID-19. Data came from immunoSEQ multiplex PCR; TCRdb stores just in-frame clones and leaves some out. Here the sample spans 140,000 or so clones, almost 85% being singletons. The sample taken for sequencing was PBMCs or T cells enriched from blood (not recorded which). These receptor sequences come from a woman aged 45-65 years with acute COVID-19. CDR3s include the opening cysteine and the closing phenylalanine or tryptophan. A D gene is named only where the DNA matches it firmly. Clone size is shown for a subset of rows, as once, few, many or a class of expanded clone.

CDR3 protein: CASSPGGDTQYF
CDR3 DNA: TGTGCCAGCAGCCCAGGGGGGGATACGCAGTATTTT
CDR3 length: 12
clone size: NA
J gene: TRBJ2-3
V gene: TRBV7-9
D gene: NA

CDR3 protein: CASSQGRGPMNEQYF
CDR3 DNA: TGTGCCAGCAGCCAAGGCAGGGGTCCTATGAACGAGCAGTACTTC
CDR3 length: 15
clone size: NA
J gene: TRBJ2-7
V gene: TRBV14
D gene: NA

CDR3 protein: CASSSASGTEIYNEQFF
CDR3 DNA: TGTGCCAGCAGCTCAGCTTCCGGGACAGAGATTTACAATGAGCAGTTCTTC
CDR3 length: 17
clone size: NA
J gene: TRBJ2-1
V gene: TRBV5-6
D gene: TRBD1

CDR3 protein: CASSYLTGGYGYTF
CDR3 DNA: TGTGCCAGCAGTTACCTGACAGGGGGTTATGGCTACACCTTC
CDR3 length: 14
clone size: NA
J gene: TRBJ1-2
V gene: TRBV6-5
D gene: TRBD1

CDR3 protein: CASTPNAGLYNEQFF
CDR3 DNA: TGTGCCAGCACCCCTAACGCGGGACTTTACAATGAGCAGTTCTTC
CDR3 length: 15
clone size: once
J gene: TRBJ2-1
V gene: TRBV3-1/TRBV3-2
D gene: NA

CDR3 protein: CASSGGRRDPGELFF
CDR3 DNA: TGCGCCAGCAGCGGGGGACGGAGGGATCCCGGGGAGCTGTTTTTT
CDR3 length: 15
clone size: NA
J gene: TRBJ2-2
V gene: TRBV5-1
D gene: NA

CDR3 protein: CAWSFRGGTEAFF
CDR3 DNA: TGTGCCTGGAGTTTCCGAGGGGGAACTGAAGCTTTCTTT
CDR3 length: 13
clone size: NA
J gene: TRBJ1-1
V gene: TRBV30
D gene: NA

CDR3 protein: CASSGTGGTDTQYF
CDR3 DNA: TGTGCCAGCAGTGGGACAGGAGGCACAGATACGCAGTATTTT
CDR3 length: 14
clone size: once
J gene: TRBJ2-3
V gene: TRBV6-4
D gene: TRBD1

CDR3 protein: CASSREVEEKLFF
CDR3 DNA: TGCGCCAGCAGCCGAGAGGTGGAGGAAAAACTGTTTTTT
CDR3 length: 13
clone size: NA
J gene: TRBJ1-4
V gene: TRBV4-1
D gene: NA

CDR3 protein: CASSQSEGLAGGNEQYF
CDR3 DNA: TGTGCCAGCAGCCAGAGCGAGGGACTAGCGGGAGGTAACGAGCAGTACTTC
CDR3 length: 17
clone size: NA
J gene: TRBJ2-7
V gene: TRBV3-1/TRBV3-2
D gene: TRBD2

CDR3 protein: CASSRTSGSRGTDTQYF
CDR3 DNA: TGTGCCAGCAGCCGGACTAGCGGGAGTCGGGGCACAGATACGCAGTATTTT
CDR3 length: 17
clone size: NA
J gene: TRBJ2-3
V gene: TRBV14
D gene: TRBD2

CDR3 protein: CASSDRDRAGYTF
CDR3 DNA: TGTGCCAGCAGCGACCGGGACAGGGCTGGCTACACCTTC
CDR3 length: 13
clone size: NA
J gene: TRBJ1-2
V gene: TRBV7-9
D gene: TRBD1

CDR3 protein: CASRNAIRDQPQHF
CDR3 DNA: TGTGCCAGCAGAAACGCGATTCGAGATCAGCCCCAGCATTTT
CDR3 length: 14
clone size: NA
J gene: TRBJ1-5
V gene: TRBV27
D gene: NA

CDR3 protein: CASSYSPSGPPTDTQYF
CDR3 DNA: TGTGCCAGCAGTTACAGTCCTAGCGGGCCTCCCACAGATACGCAGTATTTT
CDR3 length: 17
clone size: NA
J gene: TRBJ2-3
V gene: TRBV6-2/TRBV6-3
D gene: TRBD2

CDR3 protein: CATSDGGLNEQFF
CDR3 DNA: TGTGCCACCAGTGATGGAGGACTCAATGAGCAGTTCTTC
CDR3 length: 13
clone size: once
J gene: TRBJ2-1
V gene: TRBV24-1
D gene: NA

CDR3 protein: CASSLRIRDEQYF
CDR3 DNA: TGTGCCAGCAGTTTAAGGATCAGGGACGAGCAGTACTTC
CDR3 length: 13
clone size: few
J gene: TRBJ2-7
V gene: TRBV27
D gene: NA

CDR3 protein: CASSPGTGNNQPQHF
CDR3 DNA: TGTGCCAGCAGCCCCGGGACAGGAAATAATCAGCCCCAGCATTTT
CDR3 length: 15
clone size: NA
J gene: TRBJ1-5
V gene: TRBV7-2
D gene: TRBD1

CDR3 protein: CASSYTGGTEAFF
CDR3 DNA: TGTGCCAGCAGTTATACAGGGGGCACTGAAGCTTTCTTT
CDR3 length: 13
clone size: NA
J gene: TRBJ1-1
V gene: TRBV6-5
D gene: TRBD1

CDR3 protein: CASSLSTDTQYF
CDR3 DNA: TGTGCCAGCAGCTTATCTACAGATACGCAGTATTTT
CDR3 length: 12
clone size: NA
J gene: TRBJ2-3
V gene: TRBV11-2
D gene: NA

CDR3 protein: CASSENSGVDTQYF
CDR3 DNA: TGTGCCAGCAGTGAGAATTCCGGGGTAGATACGCAGTATTTT
CDR3 length: 14
clone size: once
J gene: TRBJ2-3
V gene: TRBV2
D gene: NA

CDR3 protein: CASSPRIGAGGRYEQYF
CDR3 DNA: TGTGCCAGCAGCCCCAGGATCGGAGCGGGAGGACGCTACGAGCAGTACTTC
CDR3 length: 17
clone size: NA
J gene: TRBJ2-7
V gene: TRBV5-8
D gene: TRBD2

CDR3 protein: CATSLDGSNTEAFF
CDR3 DNA: TGTGCCACCAGCCTAGACGGGTCGAACACTGAAGCTTTCTTT
CDR3 length: 14
clone size: NA
J gene: TRBJ1-1
V gene: TRBV15
D gene: NA

CDR3 protein: CASIAGTGSGYTF
CDR3 DNA: TGTGCCAGCATTGCGGGGACAGGGTCTGGCTACACCTTC
CDR3 length: 13
clone size: NA
J gene: TRBJ1-2
V gene: TRBV2
D gene: TRBD1

CDR3 protein: CASTQGAVTDTQYF
CDR3 DNA: TGTGCCAGCACCCAGGGGGCCGTCACAGATACGCAGTATTTT
CDR3 length: 14
clone size: NA
J gene: TRBJ2-3
V gene: TRBV9
D gene: TRBD1

CDR3 protein: CASAKNTEAFF
CDR3 DNA: TGTGCTAGTGCCAAGAACACTGAAGCTTTCTTT
CDR3 length: 11
clone size: few
J gene: TRBJ1-1
V gene: TRBV12-5
D gene: NA

CDR3 protein: CAWSVRTGMDTGELFF
CDR3 DNA: TGTGCCTGGAGTGTACGGACCGGGATGGACACCGGGGAGCTGTTTTTT
CDR3 length: 16
clone size: NA
J gene: TRBJ2-2
V gene: TRBV30
D gene: NA

CDR3 protein: CASSWTSGSGEQYF
CDR3 DNA: TGCGCCAGCAGCTGGACTAGCGGGAGTGGCGAGCAGTACTTC
CDR3 length: 14
clone size: NA
J gene: TRBJ2-7
V gene: TRBV5-1
D gene: TRBD2

CDR3 protein: CASRSSGRGHTQYF
CDR3 DNA: TGTGCCAGTAGGTCTAGCGGGAGAGGACATACGCAGTATTTT
CDR3 length: 14
clone size: once
J gene: TRBJ2-3
V gene: TRBV19
D gene: TRBD2

CDR3 protein: CASQGGLNFGIQYF
CDR3 DNA: TGTGCTAGTCAGGGAGGACTGAACTTTGGCATTCAGTACTTC
CDR3 length: 14
clone size: NA
J gene: TRBJ2-4
V gene: TRBV12-5
D gene: NA

CDR3 protein: CASVSGQGASAFF
CDR3 DNA: TGTGCCAGCGTTTCGGGGCAGGGGGCGTCAGCTTTCTTT
CDR3 length: 13
clone size: NA
J gene: TRBJ1-1
V gene: TRBV28
D gene: TRBD1

CDR3 protein: CASSQRQEHLLNTEAFF
CDR3 DNA: TGTGCCAGCAGTCAACGACAGGAGCATCTACTGAACACTGAAGCTTTCTTT
CDR3 length: 17
clone size: NA
J gene: TRBJ1-1
V gene: TRBV27
D gene: NA

CDR3 protein: CASSLYRDDSPLHF
CDR3 DNA: TGCGCCAGCAGCTTGTACAGGGATGATTCACCCCTCCACTTT
CDR3 length: 14
clone size: NA
J gene: TRBJ1-6
V gene: TRBV5-1
D gene: NA

CDR3 protein: CASSLERLVHYEQYF
CDR3 DNA: TGTGCCAGCAGCTTAGAGAGGCTAGTCCACTACGAGCAGTACTTC
CDR3 length: 15
clone size: NA
J gene: TRBJ2-7
V gene: TRBV11-2
D gene: NA

CDR3 protein: CASTASGGSYNEQFF
CDR3 DNA: TGTGCCAGCACCGCCAGCGGAGGCTCCTACAATGAGCAGTTCTTC
CDR3 length: 15
clone size: NA
J gene: TRBJ2-1
V gene: TRBV7-9
D gene: NA

CDR3 protein: CASSIVGTNTEAFF
CDR3 DNA: TGTGCCAGTAGTATAGTTGGCACGAACACTGAAGCTTTCTTT
CDR3 length: 14
clone size: NA
J gene: TRBJ1-1
V gene: TRBV19
D gene: NA

CDR3 protein: CASSQGATHSGNTIYF
CDR3 DNA: TGTGCCAGCAGCCAAGGGGCGACACACTCTGGAAACACCATATATTTT
CDR3 length: 16
clone size: NA
J gene: TRBJ1-3
V gene: TRBV14
D gene: NA

CDR3 protein: CAWRLPGQGDTGELFF
CDR3 DNA: TGTGCCTGGAGACTACCGGGACAGGGGGACACCGGGGAGCTGTTTTTT
CDR3 length: 16
clone size: NA
J gene: TRBJ2-2
V gene: TRBV30
D gene: TRBD1

CDR3 protein: CASSPKDRLYNEQFF
CDR3 DNA: TGTGCCAGCAGCCCCAAGGACAGGCTTTACAATGAGCAGTTCTTC
CDR3 length: 15
clone size: once
J gene: TRBJ2-1
V gene: TRBV3-1/TRBV3-2
D gene: TRBD1

CDR3 protein: CASSQSDGYTF
CDR3 DNA: TGTGCCAGCAGCCAATCTGATGGCTACACCTTC
CDR3 length: 11
clone size: NA
J gene: TRBJ1-2
V gene: TRBV3-1/TRBV3-2
D gene: NA

CDR3 protein: CASSIAGGSYNEQFF
CDR3 DNA: TGTGCCAGTAGTATAGCGGGAGGTTCCTACAATGAGCAGTTCTTC
CDR3 length: 15
clone size: NA
J gene: TRBJ2-1
V gene: TRBV19
D gene: TRBD2

CDR3 protein: CASSPQGEGYEQYF
CDR3 DNA: TGTGCCAGCTCACCTCAAGGGGAAGGATACGAGCAGTACTTC
CDR3 length: 14
clone size: NA
J gene: TRBJ2-7
V gene: TRBV18
D gene: NA

CDR3 protein: CSVEIGTPNYGYTF
CDR3 DNA: TGCAGCGTTGAAATCGGGACACCCAACTATGGCTACACCTTC
CDR3 length: 14
clone size: NA
J gene: TRBJ1-2
V gene: TRBV29-1
D gene: NA

CDR3 protein: CSVALVNTEAFF
CDR3 DNA: TGCAGCGTTGCACTTGTGAACACTGAAGCTTTCTTT
CDR3 length: 12
clone size: NA
J gene: TRBJ1-1
V gene: TRBV29-1
D gene: NA

CDR3 protein: CASRPGGPHYGYTF
CDR3 DNA: TGTGCCAGCAGACCAGGGGGCCCTCACTATGGCTACACCTTC
CDR3 length: 14
clone size: NA
J gene: TRBJ1-2
V gene: TRBV28
D gene: TRBD1

CDR3 protein: CASSSTPRGGETQYF
CDR3 DNA: TGTGCCAGCAGCTCAACCCCTAGGGGTGGGGAGACCCAGTACTTC
CDR3 length: 15
clone size: NA
J gene: TRBJ2-5
V gene: TRBV5-5
D gene: NA

CDR3 protein: CASSPYRDSQPQHF
CDR3 DNA: TGTGCCAGCTCACCATACAGGGATAGTCAGCCCCAGCATTTT
CDR3 length: 14
clone size: NA
J gene: TRBJ1-5
V gene: TRBV18
D gene: NA

CDR3 protein: CASSYRAQETQYF
CDR3 DNA: TGTGCCAGCAGCTACAGGGCCCAAGAGACCCAGTACTTC
CDR3 length: 13
clone size: few
J gene: TRBJ2-5
V gene: TRBV3-1/TRBV3-2
D gene: NA

CDR3 protein: CASKPNSVQETQYF
CDR3 DNA: TGCGCCAGCAAACCCAACAGTGTCCAAGAGACCCAGTACTTC
CDR3 length: 14
clone size: NA
J gene: TRBJ2-5
V gene: TRBV10-1
D gene: NA